Each of the 24 T cell receptor beta chains below was sequenced from the same sample in a study of regulatory T cells in long-lasting Graves disease. Building the TCR beta libraries relied on iRepertoire HTBI primers, and CDR3 regions underwent Arm-PCR. TCRdb re-called the multiplex PCR reads with MiXCR, one entry per CDR3 protein. The sample contains about 400,000 distinct CDR3 sequences, 15% to 17% of which appear only once. Time point here: newly diagnosed GD, antithyroid drugs for less than 3 months. From PBMCs, RNA was extracted and then used to make the TCR library. Sample: peripheral blood mononuclear cells (PBMCs), taken at new diagnosis, from a patient treated with antithyroid drugs. The receptors originated from a female donor with Graves disease.

This clonotype was counted only a few times. This chain joins TRBV9 and TRBJ1-4, with D possibly TRBD1 on 6 matching bases. This CDR3 spans 15 amino acids. The germline V and J ends were trimmed by 0 bases and 5 bases, with 11 bases remaining between them. Germline V gene data show CDR1 as SGDLS and CDR2 as YYNGEE. CDR3 in DNA: TGTGCCAGCAGCGTAGCGGGGACACTGAATGAAAAACTGTTTTTT. Its protein product is CASSVAGTLNEKLFF.

This clonotype was recorded at least ten times. The V gene is TRBV5-1, the J gene TRBJ2-7; 7 bases agree with TRBD1. The germline CDR1 and CDR2 sequences are SGHRS and YFSETQ. The CDR3 has 14 residues. J gave up 0 bases and V 4 bases, and 4 bases lay outside the gene matches. The CDR3 reads CASSGGQLSYEQYF. The DNA for the CDR3 is TGCGCCAGCAGCGGGGGACAGCTCTCCTACGAGCAGTACTTC.

Concerning this clonotype: Since a far larger clone is one base different, this is likely a read error. This chain uses TRBV28 with TRBJ2-3; 8 bases map to TRBD2. The V gene's germline CDR1 is MDHEN and CDR2 SYDVKM. J lost 1 base, V lost 3 bases, and 15 bases had no gene match. The CDR3 is 19 amino acids. DNA for the CDR3: TGTGCCAGCAGTTTCGCGATCCACGGGACTAGAAGGCGCACAGATACGCAGTATTTT. This sequence encodes CASSFAIHGTRRRTDTQYF.

CDR3 residues: CASSWTGDGNEQFF. In DNA form, the CDR3 reads TGCGCCAGCAGCTGGACAGGGGATGGCAATGAGCAGTTCTTC. V is TRBV5-1 and J is TRBJ2-1; 9 positions match TRBD1. V dropped 3 bases and J dropped 6; count of bases not matched to a gene: 4. The CDR3 has 14 residues. Germline CDR1 reads SGHRS; CDR2 reads YFSETQ.

The sample holds many counts of this clonotype. V and J are TRBV11-1 and TRBJ2-5, with D unresolved. V was cut by 6 bases and J by 5 bases, with 7 bases left in between. In germline, CDR1 is SGHAT, CDR2 FQDESV (reference sequence). This CDR3 has 11 amino acids. This CDR3 reads CASRNQETQYF. Here the CDR3 DNA reads TGTGCCAGCAGGAATCAGGAGACCCAGTACTTC. Combining the CDR3 with reference TRBV11-1 and TRBJ2-5 gives the whole variable domain EAEVAQSPRYKITEKSQAVAFWCDPISGHATLYWYRQILGQGPELLVQFQDESVVDDSQLPKDRFSAERLKGVDSTLKIQPAELGDSAMYLCASRNQETQYFGPGTRLLVL.

The chain couples TRBV19 to TRBJ2-2; D possibly uses TRBD1 or TRBD2 (5 bases each). CDR3 length equals 19 residues. Trimming took 1 base from V and 5 from J, leaving 23 bases between them. CDR1 and CDR2 from the germline V gene are LNHDA and SQIVND (reference sequence). This CDR3 is CASSIVRSGTGLKTGELFF. In nucleotides, the CDR3 is TGTGCCAGTAGTATAGTCCGTAGTGGGACCGGATTGAAGACCGGGGAGCTGTTTTTT.

For this clonotype: With a much larger clone just one base away, this may be a read error. This sequence joins TRBV28 and TRBJ1-1; tentatively, D is TRBD1 (6 bases). Deletions cut 5 bases from V and 1 base from J, with 11 bases between. Germline V gene data show CDR1 as MDHEN and CDR2 as SYDVKM. This CDR3 has 14 residues. The CDR3 sequence is CASSTWGANTEAFF. As DNA, the CDR3 is TGTGCCAGCAGTACTTGGGGGGCGAACACTGAAGCTTTCTTT.

Many counts were recorded for this clonotype. The rearrangement links TRBV7-3 to TRBJ2-1, with D tentatively TRBD1 (6 bases). The CDR3 extends over 17 amino acids. V dropped 4 bases and J dropped 9 bases, with 25 bases sitting between them. In germline, CDR1 is SGHTA, CDR2 FQGTGA. The CDR3 here is CASSSKADRSPASEQFF. In DNA form, the CDR3 reads TGTGCCAGCAGCTCCAAGGCCGACAGGTCCCCTGCGAGTGAGCAGTTCTTC.

This clonotype was seen only once. CDR3 region: CSALREYEAFF. Here the CDR3 DNA reads TGCAGTGCCTTGCGGGAATATGAAGCTTTCTTT. This chain links TRBV20-1 with TRBJ1-1, with D unclear. The germline gives CDR1 DFQATT, CDR2 SNEGSKA (reference sequence). The CDR3 spans 11 residues. V was shortened by 6 bases and J by 7 bases, with 12 bases between the two germline ends.

The rearrangement links TRBV6-2 or TRBV6-3 to TRBJ2-7; 9 nucleotides line up with TRBD1. The length of the CDR3 is 16 residues. Germline CDR1 MNHEY, CDR2 SVGEGT. The trim removed 0 bases at V and 3 bases at J, leaving 6 bases unmatched. CDR3 coding DNA: TGTGCCAGCAGTTACTCGGGTGTGGGACAGGGCTACGAGCAGTACTTC. This gives the protein CASSYSGVGQGYEQYF.

V and J are TRBV14 and TRBJ2-1, with D maybe TRBD2 (5 bases). Per germline, CDR1 SGHDN and CDR2 FVKESK. This CDR3 is 15 amino acids long. V lost 4 bases and J 0 bases, leaving 10 bases between the germline ends. Written as DNA, the CDR3 is TGTGCCAGCAGCCCGATAGCGAGCTCCTACAATGAGCAGTTCTTC. It is translated as CASSPIASSYNEQFF.

On this clonotype itself: One base away lies a much larger clone, so this may be a sequencing read error. The chain combines TRBV7-2 with TRBJ2-3; TRBD2 matches at 8 bases. V lost 3 bases to trimming and J lost 3 bases; unmatched junction nucleotides: 5. This CDR3 contains 15 residues. From germline, CDR1 is SGHTA and CDR2 FQGNSA. CDR3 amino acids: CASSFTGGITDTQYF. The DNA for the CDR3 is TGTGCCAGCAGCTTCACGGGGGGGATTACAGATACGCAGTATTTT.

This clonotype was picked up many times. The chain joins TRBV14 to TRBJ1-4; maybe TRBD1 (6 bases). V was shortened by 1 base and J by 0 bases, with 9 bases between the two germline ends. Germline V lookup: CDR1 SGHDN, CDR2 FVKESK. The CDR3 is 16 amino acids. The CDR3 DNA follows: TGTGCCAGCAGCCAAGCCTCAGGGGCAACTAATGAAAAACTGTTTTTT. Protein sequence: CASSQASGATNEKLFF.

V and J are TRBV7-8 and TRBJ2-4; possibly TRBD1 or TRBD2 for D (5 bases each). With 2 bases removed from V and 0 bases from J, the gap between germline ends came to 23 bases. Germline V gives CDR1 SGHVS, CDR2 FQNEAQ. CDR3 length: 20 residues. The CDR3 coding sequence is TGTGCCAGCAGCTTACGGGACCCCTTAAAATTTCCACTAGCCAAAAACATTCAGTACTTC. Its translation is CASSLRDPLKFPLAKNIQYF.

This clonotype was seen once. The V and J genes are TRBV20-1 and TRBJ2-1; D possibly matches TRBD1 or TRBD2 (5 bases each). CDR1 is DFQATT and CDR2 is SNEGSKA in the germline V gene (reference sequence). Deletions cut 6 bases from V and 8 bases from J, with 14 bases between. The CDR3 contains 12 residues. The CDR3: CSAGARGDEQFF. In DNA, the CDR3 is TGCAGTGCGGGCGCTAGGGGAGATGAGCAGTTCTTC.

This clonotype was counted at least ten times. The chain uses TRBV6-1 and TRBJ2-1, with TRBD2 matching over 11 bases. CDR3 size: 16 residues. After removal of 5 bases from V and 4 bases from J, the junction contained 7 bases not matched to a gene. CDR1 MNHNS and CDR2 SASEGT come from the germline V gene. The DNA of the CDR3 is TGTGCCAGCAGTCCTACCGGGACTAGCGGTTACAATGAGCAGTTCTTC. This sequence encodes CASSPTGTSGYNEQFF.

The CDR3 protein is CSARPAQDTEAFF. CDR3 DNA sequence: TGCAGCGCCCGACCCGCCCAGGACACTGAAGCTTTCTTT. The rearrangement joins TRBV29-1 to TRBJ1-1; D call uncertain. V shed 7 bases and J shed 3 bases, with 15 bases lying between them. From germline, CDR1 is SQVTM and CDR2 ANQGSEA. The length of the CDR3 is 13 residues. The variable domain in full, completed from reference TRBV29-1 and TRBJ1-1, reads SAVISQKPSRDICQRGTSLTIQCQVDSQVTMMFWYRQQPGQSLTLIATANQGSEATYESGFVIDKFPISRPNLTFSTLTVSNMSPEDSSIYLCSARPAQDTEAFFGQGTRLTVV.

The J gene is TRBJ1-3, the V gene TRBV19; possible D gene TRBD1, 5 bases. This CDR3 has 13 amino acids. Trimming shortened V by 7 bases and J by 3 bases, and 10 bases separated the two germline ends. From germline, CDR1 is LNHDA and CDR2 SQIVND (reference sequence). CDR3 loop: CASKWDVGNTIYF. CDR3 DNA: TGTGCCAGTAAGTGGGACGTTGGAAACACCATATATTTT.

This clonotype was observed many times. The V gene is TRBV20-1, the J gene TRBJ1-2; the D is unclear. The ends were cut back, 4 bases at V and 4 bases at J, with 13 bases in the middle. The germline gives CDR1 DFQATT, CDR2 SNEGSKA (reference sequence). The CDR3 covers 13 residues. Here the CDR3 DNA reads TGCAGTGCTACCCAGGCCGACGCCTATGGCTACACCTTC. It is translated as CSATQADAYGYTF.

This clonotype was found many times. The chain recombines TRBV27 with TRBJ2-3; D is unclear. The CDR3 contains 15 residues. The germline gives CDR1 MNHEY, CDR2 SMNVEV (reference sequence). V lost 4 bases and J lost 0, with 11 bases in between. CDR3 loop: CASSSLVVSTDTQYF. The CDR3 DNA sequence: TGTGCCAGCAGTTCCCTGGTAGTGAGCACAGATACGCAGTATTTT.

The chain recombines TRBV28 with TRBJ1-1; D is ambiguous. This CDR3 has 14 amino acids. The V end lost 5 bases, the J end lost 4 bases, and 14 bases lay between the germline ends. Germline loops: CDR1 MDHEN, CDR2 SYDVKM. The CDR3 coding sequence is TGTGCCAGCAGTGAACAATGGAAGGGCACTGAAGCTTTCTTT. It specifies CASSEQWKGTEAFF.

There are many counts of this clonotype. The chain joins TRBV4-1 to TRBJ2-7; the D call may be TRBD1 or TRBD2 (5 bases each). The germline V gene has CDR1 MGHRA and CDR2 YSYEKL. V was pared by 8 bases and J by 7 bases, with 18 bases between. CDR3 length equals 13 residues. The CDR3 sequence is CASSGRLYREQYF. DNA of the CDR3: TGCGCCAGCTCGGGACGGCTATATAGGGAGCAGTACTTC.

V usage is TRBV6-5 and J usage is TRBJ1-2, with D perhaps matching TRBD1 (5 bases). Deletions cut 0 bases from V and 2 bases from J, with 19 bases between. CDR1 MNHEY and CDR2 SVGAGI come from the germline V gene. The CDR3 runs 18 residues. The CDR3 loop is CASSYSEADRQRNYGYTF. In nucleotides, the CDR3 is TGTGCCAGCAGTTACTCGGAGGCCGATAGACAGAGGAACTATGGCTACACCTTC.

This clonotype occurred a few times. The J gene is TRBJ2-2, the V gene TRBV6-2 or TRBV6-3; TRBD1 or TRBD2 may be the D gene (6 bases each). Trimming removed 4 bases at V and 3 bases at J, with 15 bases between. CDR1 is MNHEY, CDR2 SVGEGT, per germline. The CDR3 is 16 amino acids. Here the CDR3 DNA reads TGTGCCAGCAGTTCGGTTGTTGGGGGGCACACCGGGGAGCTGTTTTTT. Translation: CASSSVVGGHTGELFF.